This TCR beta chain was sequenced in a study of T cells in Graves' hyperthyroidism and ophthalmopathy. Overall study results and limits: Blood also held most thyroid clonotypes expanded beyond 0.001.

The CDR3 is made up of 13 amino acids. V was shortened by 6 bases and J by 5 bases, with 13 bases between the two germline ends. This clonotype was seen at least ten times. Its specificity is not known. Authors of the study amplified TCR beta CDR3 regions from RNA transcripts. HTBI primers were employed in a first-round RT-PCR of the TCR CDR3. TCRdb recomputed calls from the multiplex PCR reads with MiXCR, one row per CDR3 protein. The top ten hold about 30% of the sample, which has a few hundred thousand distinct CDR3 sequences, about 20% seen once. V is TRBV12-3 or TRBV12-4 and J is TRBJ1-1, with D possibly TRBD1 on 5 matching bases. This sequence was found in a man younger than 35 with Graves' hyperthyroidism. The sample taken for sequencing was blood. The CDR3 nucleotides are TGTGCCAGCAGCCGAAAAAAGGGGACTGAAGCTTTCTTT. Translating gives CASSRKKGTEAFF.